The T cell receptor (beta chain) under discussion was sequenced for a study of blood T cell repertoires in COVID-19. Overall study context: There were acute and convalescent COVID-19 samples, and they came from the United States, Italy and Spain. The cDNA or gDNA used as material had been derived from T cells, B-cell-depleted T cells, or PBMCs.

Study processing details: Amplification from reference gene primers served as the basis for estimated nucleated cell counts. Clones were sequenced by immunoSEQ multiplex PCR, and TCRdb holds only the in-frame ones, with some missing. That table furnishes V, J and clone size, whereas the DNA furnished D and trimming. Seen here are 150,000 to 180,000 clones, 75% to 90% observed once, and the top ten hold roughly 15%. The clonotype originates from a woman aged 40 to 50 with acute or convalescent COVID-19. The specimen sequenced was peripheral blood.

This chain's CDR3 is CASSLEGQAPSSYEQYF. The CDR3 bases are TGTGCCAGCAGCTTGGAGGGACAGGCCCCGAGCTCCTACGAGCAGTACTTC. The J gene is TRBJ2-7, the V gene TRBV5-4; 8 nucleotides align to TRBD1. This CDR3 region has 17 residues. The germline V gene encodes CDR1 SGHNT and CDR2 YYREEE (reference sequence). Trimming cost V 0 bases and J 0 bases; bases outside gene matches: 8.